This entry concerns a single TCR beta chain. How the authors handled the data: Quantification of nucleated cells was approximated via reference gene primer amplification. Libraries were prepared by immunoSEQ multiplex PCR; TCRdb keeps only in-frame clonotypes and omits some of them. V, J and clone size derive from that table, while D and trimming were established from the DNA sequence. The sample includes roughly 350,000 clones, approximately 92% of them seen just once. The sample originates from a study of blood T cell repertoires in COVID-19. V was cut by 1 base and J by 3 bases, with 14 bases left in between. The CDR3 covers 16 residues. Per germline, CDR1 SGHDT and CDR2 YYEEEE. Enrolled through a virtual design, the participants were between roughly 18 and 95 years of age and came from some 25 US areas. Cohorts were assigned according to the clinical history that participants reported. Donors in Cohort 3 who had recovered were those with two negative PCRs, healthcare professional clearance, or resolution of their symptoms.

The chain couples TRBV5-6 to TRBJ2-1; tentative D call: TRBD2 (6 bases). This clonotype was sampled from a woman between 25 and 40 years old who had recovered from COVID-19. The source material was PBMCs or T cells enriched from blood (not recorded which). CDR3 in amino acids: CASSLRRGRIYNEQFF. CDR3 nucleotides: TGTGCCAGCAGCTTGAGGAGGGGACGTATCTACAATGAGCAGTTCTTC.